This TCR beta chain was documented in a study of graft-versus-host responses after intestinal transplantation. Study details: Once they had received anti-thymocyte globulin induction, all recipients took tacrolimus and steroids for approximately 3 years. The study, taken as a whole, reports: Recipient marrow held GvH clones, some first seen in ileum or blood. There was an association between peak levels of circulating GvH clones and early post-transplant HvG declines.

This clone was seen once. The antigen is undetermined. The data were produced by immunoSEQ multiplex PCR, yet TCRdb's version contains in-frame clones alone and is incomplete. The data show 100,000 or so clones, approximately 90% seen once. Germline-derived CDR1 and CDR2 are MNHEY and SVGAGI. The CDR3 has 15 residues. The V and J ends lost 4 bases and 10 bases, in that order; junction bases with no gene match: 10. The chain employs TRBV6-5 and TRBJ2-1; 10 positions agree with TRBD2. The material sequenced was unstimulated CD4+ T cells sorted from spleen or lymph node cells, taken before intestinal transplant. The receptor was derived from a human donor who received an intestinal transplant. CDR3 loop: CASSSGLAASREQFF. The CDR3 DNA reads TGTGCCAGCAGTTCCGGACTAGCGGCCTCAAGGGAGCAGTTCTTC.